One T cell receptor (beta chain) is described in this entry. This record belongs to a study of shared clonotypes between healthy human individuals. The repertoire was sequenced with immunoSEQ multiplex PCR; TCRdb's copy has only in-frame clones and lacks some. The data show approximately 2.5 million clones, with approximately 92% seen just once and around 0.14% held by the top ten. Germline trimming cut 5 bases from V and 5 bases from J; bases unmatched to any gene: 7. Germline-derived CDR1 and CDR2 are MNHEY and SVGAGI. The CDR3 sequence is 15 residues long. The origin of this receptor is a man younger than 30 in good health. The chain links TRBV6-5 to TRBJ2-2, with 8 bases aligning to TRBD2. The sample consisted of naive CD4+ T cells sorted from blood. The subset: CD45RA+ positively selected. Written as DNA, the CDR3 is TGTGCCAGCAGTAGAGCGGGAGTGGCTACCGGGGAGCTGTTTTTT. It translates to CASSRAGVATGELFF.